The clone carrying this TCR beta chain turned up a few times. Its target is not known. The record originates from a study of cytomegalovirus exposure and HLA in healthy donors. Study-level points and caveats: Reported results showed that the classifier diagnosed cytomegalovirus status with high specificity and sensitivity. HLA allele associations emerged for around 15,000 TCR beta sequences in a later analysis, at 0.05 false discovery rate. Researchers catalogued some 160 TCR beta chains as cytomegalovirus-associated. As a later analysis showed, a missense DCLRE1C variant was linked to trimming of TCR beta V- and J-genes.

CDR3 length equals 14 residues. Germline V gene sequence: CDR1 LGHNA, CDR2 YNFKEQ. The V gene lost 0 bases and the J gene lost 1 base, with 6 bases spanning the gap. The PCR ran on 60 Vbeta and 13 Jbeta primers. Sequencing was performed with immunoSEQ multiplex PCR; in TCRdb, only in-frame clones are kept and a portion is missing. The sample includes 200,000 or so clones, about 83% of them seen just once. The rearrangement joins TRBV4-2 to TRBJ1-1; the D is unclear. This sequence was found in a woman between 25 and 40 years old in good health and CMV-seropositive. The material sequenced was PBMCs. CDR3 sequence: CASSQDSRNTEAFF. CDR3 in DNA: TGTGCCAGCAGCCAAGACAGTCGGAACACTGAAGCTTTCTTT.